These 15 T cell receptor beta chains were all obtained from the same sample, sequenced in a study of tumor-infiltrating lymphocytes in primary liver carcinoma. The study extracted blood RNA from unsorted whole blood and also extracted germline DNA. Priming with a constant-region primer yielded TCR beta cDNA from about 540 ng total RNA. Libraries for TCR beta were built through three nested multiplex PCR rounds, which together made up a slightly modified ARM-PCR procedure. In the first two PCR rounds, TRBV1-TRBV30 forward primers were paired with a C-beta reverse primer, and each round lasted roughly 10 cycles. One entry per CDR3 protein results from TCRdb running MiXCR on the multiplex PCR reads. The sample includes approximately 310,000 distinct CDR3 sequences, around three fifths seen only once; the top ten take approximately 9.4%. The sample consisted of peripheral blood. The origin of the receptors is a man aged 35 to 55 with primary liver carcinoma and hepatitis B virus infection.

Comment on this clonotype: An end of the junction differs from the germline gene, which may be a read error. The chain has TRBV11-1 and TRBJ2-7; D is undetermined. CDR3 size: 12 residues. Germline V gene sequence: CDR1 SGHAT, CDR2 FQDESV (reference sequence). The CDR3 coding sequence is TGTACCAGCAGCTTAAGAGGATACGAGCAGTACTTC. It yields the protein CTSSLRGYEQYF.

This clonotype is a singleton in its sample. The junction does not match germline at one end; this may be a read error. The chain's CDR3 is CSTRLDNEQFF. Here the CDR3 DNA reads TGCAGCACCAGACTTGACAATGAGCAATTCTTC. This chain joins TRBV29-1 and TRBJ2-1; D is unresolved. The CDR3 spans 11 residues. Germline V gene data show CDR1 as SQVTM and CDR2 as ANQGSEA.

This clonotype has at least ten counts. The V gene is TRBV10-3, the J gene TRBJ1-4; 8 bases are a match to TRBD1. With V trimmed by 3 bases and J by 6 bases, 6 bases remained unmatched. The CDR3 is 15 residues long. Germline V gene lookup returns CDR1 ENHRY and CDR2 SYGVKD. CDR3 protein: CAISDRGRGDEKLFF. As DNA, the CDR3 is TGTGCCATCAGTGACAGGGGGCGCGGGGATGAAAAACTGTTTTTT.

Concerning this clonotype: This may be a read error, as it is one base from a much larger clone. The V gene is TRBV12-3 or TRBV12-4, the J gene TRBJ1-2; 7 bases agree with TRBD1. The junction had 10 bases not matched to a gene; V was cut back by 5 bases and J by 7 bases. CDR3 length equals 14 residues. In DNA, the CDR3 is TGTGCCAGCAGTGAGGAAACCAGGGGGGGTGGCTACACCTTC. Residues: CASSEETRGGGYTF.

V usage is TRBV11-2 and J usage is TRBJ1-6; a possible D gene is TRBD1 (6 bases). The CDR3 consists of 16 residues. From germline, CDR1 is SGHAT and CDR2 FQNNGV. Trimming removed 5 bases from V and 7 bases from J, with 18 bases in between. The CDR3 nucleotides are TGTGCCAGCAGCCTAAACACAGGGCCGGGGAATTCACCCCTCCACTTT. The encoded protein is CASSLNTGPGNSPLHF.

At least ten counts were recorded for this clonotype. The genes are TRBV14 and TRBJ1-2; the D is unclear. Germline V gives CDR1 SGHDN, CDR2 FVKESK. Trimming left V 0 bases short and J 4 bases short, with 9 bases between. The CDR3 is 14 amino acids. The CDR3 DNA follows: TGTGCCAGCAGCCAAGAGCAGCCCCCCTATGGCTACACCTTC. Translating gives CASSQEQPPYGYTF.

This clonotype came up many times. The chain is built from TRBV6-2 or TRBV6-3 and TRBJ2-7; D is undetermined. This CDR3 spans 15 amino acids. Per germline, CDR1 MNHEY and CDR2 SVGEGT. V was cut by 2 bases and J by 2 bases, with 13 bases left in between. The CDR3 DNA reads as TGTGCCAGCAGTTACGGTTCAGCTGTAGCCTACGAGCAGTACTTC. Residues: CASSYGSAVAYEQYF.

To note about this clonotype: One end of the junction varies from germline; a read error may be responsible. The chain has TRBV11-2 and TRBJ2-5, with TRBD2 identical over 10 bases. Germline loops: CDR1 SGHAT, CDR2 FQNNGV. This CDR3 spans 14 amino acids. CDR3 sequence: CASSLGTSEEAQYF. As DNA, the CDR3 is TGTGCCAGCAGCCTCGGGACTAGCGAAGAGGCCCAGTACTTC.

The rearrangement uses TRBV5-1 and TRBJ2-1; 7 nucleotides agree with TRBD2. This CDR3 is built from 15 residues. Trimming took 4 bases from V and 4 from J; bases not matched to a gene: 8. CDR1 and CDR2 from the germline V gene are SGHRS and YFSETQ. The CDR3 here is CASSDPSGLYNEQFF. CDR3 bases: TGCGCCAGCAGCGATCCTAGCGGTTTATACAATGAGCAGTTCTTC.

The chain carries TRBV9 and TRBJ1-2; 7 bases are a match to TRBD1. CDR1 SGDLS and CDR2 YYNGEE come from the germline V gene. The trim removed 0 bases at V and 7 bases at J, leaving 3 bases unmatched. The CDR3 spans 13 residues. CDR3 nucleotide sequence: TGTGCCAGCAGCGTAGCAGGGGGAGGTGGCTACACCTTC. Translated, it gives CASSVAGGGGYTF.

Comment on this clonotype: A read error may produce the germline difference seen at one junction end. CDR3 sequence: CASRLGGLAGMNEQFF. CDR3 coding DNA: TGCGCCAGCAGATTGGGGGGACTAGCGGGTATGAATGAGCAGTTCTTC. This chain joins TRBV5-1 and TRBJ2-1, with 12 positions matching TRBD2. Germline CDR1 is SGHRS and CDR2 is YFSETQ. This CDR3 contains 16 residues.

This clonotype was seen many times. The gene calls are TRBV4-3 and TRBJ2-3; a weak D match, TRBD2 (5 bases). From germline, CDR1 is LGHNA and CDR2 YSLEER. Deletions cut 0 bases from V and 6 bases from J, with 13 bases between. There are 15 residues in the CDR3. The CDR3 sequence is CASSQEWRNVDTQYF. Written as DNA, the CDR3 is TGCGCCAGCAGCCAAGAATGGAGGAACGTGGATACGCAGTATTTT.

The CDR3 region is CATHRGIGELFF. The CDR3 region has the DNA TGTGCCACGCACAGGGGAATCGGGGAGCTGTTTTTT. The V call is TRBV10-3, the J call TRBJ2-2, with TRBD1 matching 7 bases. The germline V gene encodes CDR1 ENHRY and CDR2 SYGVKD. The CDR3 totals 12 residues. Trimming took 10 bases from V and 7 from J; bases not matched to a gene: 6.

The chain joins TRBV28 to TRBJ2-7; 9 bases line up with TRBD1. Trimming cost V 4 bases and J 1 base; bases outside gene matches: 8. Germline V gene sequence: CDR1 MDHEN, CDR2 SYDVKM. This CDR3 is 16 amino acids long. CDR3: CASSSTGTGMSYEQYF. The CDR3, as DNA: TGTGCCAGCAGTTCAACCGGGACAGGGATGTCCTACGAGCAGTACTTC.

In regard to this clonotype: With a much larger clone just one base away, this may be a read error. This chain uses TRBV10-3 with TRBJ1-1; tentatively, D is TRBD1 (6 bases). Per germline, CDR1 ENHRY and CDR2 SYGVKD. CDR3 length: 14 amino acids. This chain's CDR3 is CAIRKQGGNAEAFF. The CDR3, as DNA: TGTGCCATCAGGAAACAGGGCGGGAACGCTGAAGCTTTCTTT.